These T cell receptor beta chains were read from a single sample in a study of cytomegalovirus exposure and HLA in healthy donors. Some clones are missing from TCRdb's copy, which holds only in-frame ones; the method was immunoSEQ multiplex PCR. The sample lists roughly 100,000 clones; more than 60% were seen once. The sequenced material came from PBMCs. Receptors were obtained from a woman between 50 and 59 years old in good health and CMV-seropositive. Both conserved end residues are part of each CDR3. D genes are given only for firm matches. Some rows mark clone size as missing; the rest say once, few, many or name a class of expanded clone.

clone size: -; CDR3 length: 18; J gene: TRBJ1-1; V gene: TRBV6-4; D gene: -; CDR3 DNA: TGTGCCAGCAGTGACTCCCCTTCGGGACGGGGGTCTGTCACTGAAGCTTTCTTT; CDR3 protein: CASSDSPSGRGSVTEAFF
clone size: -; CDR3 length: 13; J gene: TRBJ2-1; V gene: TRBV5-1; D gene: -; CDR3 DNA: TGCGCCAGCAGCGATGGGGGCAACAATGAGCAGTTCTTC; CDR3 protein: CASSDGGNNEQFF
clone size: -; CDR3 length: 13; J gene: TRBJ1-1; V gene: TRBV27; D gene: TRBD1; CDR3 DNA: TGTGCCAGCAGGGCGACAGGGCGCACTGAAGCTTTCTTT; CDR3 protein: CASRATGRTEAFF
clone size: -; CDR3 length: 14; J gene: TRBJ2-7; V gene: TRBV11-2; D gene: -; CDR3 DNA: TGTGCCAGCAGCAGGGGGGGGTTTGTGGGCGAGCAGTACTTC; CDR3 protein: CASSRGGFVGEQYF
clone size: -; CDR3 length: 14; J gene: TRBJ1-2; V gene: TRBV5-1; D gene: -; CDR3 DNA: TGCGCCAGCAGCTTAGGGCCCTCATCGGGGGGCTACACCTTC; CDR3 protein: CASSLGPSSGGYTF
clone size: -; CDR3 length: 13; J gene: TRBJ2-1; V gene: TRBV7-3; D gene: -; CDR3 DNA: TGTGCCAGCAGCTCCCGACAGAACAATGAGCAGTTCTTC; CDR3 protein: CASSSRQNNEQFF
clone size: -; CDR3 length: 19; J gene: TRBJ2-3; V gene: TRBV2; D gene: TRBD1; CDR3 DNA: TGTGCCAGCAGTGGCCTGAATCGGGACAGGGGAGGGAGCACAGATACGCAGTATTTT; CDR3 protein: CASSGLNRDRGGSTDTQYF
clone size: medium-sized; CDR3 length: 15; J gene: TRBJ2-3; V gene: TRBV19; D gene: -; CDR3 DNA: TGTGCCAGTAGTGTGGGCCTATCTGGCACAGATACGCAGTATTTT; CDR3 protein: CASSVGLSGTDTQYF
clone size: -; CDR3 length: 13; J gene: TRBJ2-2; V gene: TRBV6-5; D gene: -; CDR3 DNA: TGTGTCAGCGGTAGGCGGGGTGCAGGGGAGCTGTTTTTT; CDR3 protein: CVSGRRGAGELFF
clone size: -; CDR3 length: 13; J gene: TRBJ1-2; V gene: TRBV28; D gene: -; CDR3 DNA: TGTGCCAGCAGCCCCCGGGGGTCCCTGCGCTACACCTTC; CDR3 protein: CASSPRGSLRYTF
clone size: -; CDR3 length: 12; J gene: TRBJ1-1; V gene: TRBV7-9; D gene: -; CDR3 DNA: TGTGCCAGCAGCTTACAGAACACTGAAGCTTTCTTT; CDR3 protein: CASSLQNTEAFF
clone size: -; CDR3 length: 14; J gene: TRBJ1-4; V gene: TRBV9; D gene: -; CDR3 DNA: TGTGCCAGCAGCGTAGGGGGCCCGAATGAAAAACTGTTTTTT; CDR3 protein: CASSVGGPNEKLFF
clone size: -; CDR3 length: 13; J gene: TRBJ2-1; V gene: TRBV30; D gene: -; CDR3 DNA: TGTGCCTGGAAGGGGACTGTGAACAATGAGCAGTTCTTC; CDR3 protein: CAWKGTVNNEQFF
clone size: -; CDR3 length: 12; J gene: TRBJ2-5; V gene: TRBV30; D gene: TRBD2; CDR3 DNA: TGTGCCTGGAGTGTCGGGACTAAGACCCAGTACTTC; CDR3 protein: CAWSVGTKTQYF
clone size: -; CDR3 length: 13; J gene: TRBJ1-2; V gene: TRBV6-5; D gene: -; CDR3 DNA: TGTGCCAGCAGTTACGGAGACAACTATGGCTACACCTTC; CDR3 protein: CASSYGDNYGYTF
clone size: -; CDR3 length: 15; J gene: TRBJ2-1; V gene: TRBV9; D gene: -; CDR3 DNA: TGTGCCAGCAGCCCCGACGGAGAGTCCTACAATGAGCAGTTCTTC; CDR3 protein: CASSPDGESYNEQFF
clone size: -; CDR3 length: 15; J gene: TRBJ2-1; V gene: TRBV28; D gene: -; CDR3 DNA: TGTGCCAGCAGTTTCGAGGGGGAGTTCGACAATGAGCAGTTCTTC; CDR3 protein: CASSFEGEFDNEQFF
clone size: -; CDR3 length: 14; J gene: TRBJ2-1; V gene: TRBV7-9; D gene: -; CDR3 DNA: TGTGCCAGCAGCTCCCTCGACTCCCGGAGGGAGCAGTTCTTC; CDR3 protein: CASSSLDSRREQFF
clone size: once; CDR3 length: 14; J gene: TRBJ2-3; V gene: TRBV5-4; D gene: -; CDR3 DNA: TGTGCCAGCAGCCCCCGGGACACCGTAGATACGCAGTATTTT; CDR3 protein: CASSPRDTVDTQYF
clone size: -; CDR3 length: 14; J gene: TRBJ2-2; V gene: TRBV6-1; D gene: TRBD2; CDR3 DNA: TGTGCCAGCCCGGGAGGGAGTAAGACCGGGGAGCTGTTTTTT; CDR3 protein: CASPGGSKTGELFF
clone size: -; CDR3 length: 14; J gene: TRBJ1-1; V gene: TRBV6-6; D gene: -; CDR3 DNA: TGTGCCAGTATGTTCATGGCGCGGGTCACTGAAGCTTTCTTT; CDR3 protein: CASMFMARVTEAFF
clone size: few; CDR3 length: 16; J gene: TRBJ1-4; V gene: TRBV7-9; D gene: TRBD1; CDR3 DNA: TGTGCCAGCAAACCGGCGGACAGGGGGCGAGATGAAAAACTGTTTTTT; CDR3 protein: CASKPADRGRDEKLFF
clone size: -; CDR3 length: 17; J gene: TRBJ2-3; V gene: TRBV7-2; D gene: -; CDR3 DNA: TGTGCCAGCAGCTTAAATCTGGCGGGTGCCCCCCCAGATACGCAGTATTTT; CDR3 protein: CASSLNLAGAPPDTQYF
clone size: -; CDR3 length: 14; J gene: TRBJ2-5; V gene: TRBV19; D gene: TRBD2; CDR3 DNA: TGTGCCAGTATGGATGGCGGGGGGAAGGAGACCCAGTACTTC; CDR3 protein: CASMDGGGKETQYF
clone size: -; CDR3 length: 15; J gene: TRBJ2-3; V gene: TRBV7-3; D gene: TRBD2; CDR3 DNA: TGTGCCAGCAGCCGGAGCGGGGGAAAAGCAGATACGCAGTATTTT; CDR3 protein: CASSRSGGKADTQYF
clone size: -; CDR3 length: 17; J gene: TRBJ2-3; V gene: TRBV7-2; D gene: TRBD2; CDR3 DNA: TGTGCCAGCAGCGCGGGGGGCCCGATAACGAGCACAGATACGCAGTATTTT; CDR3 protein: CASSAGGPITSTDTQYF
clone size: -; CDR3 length: 15; J gene: TRBJ2-3; V gene: TRBV18; D gene: TRBD1; CDR3 DNA: TGTGCCAGCTCACTAACTGGACAGGGGTATGCGGAGCAGTATTTT; CDR3 protein: CASSLTGQGYAEQYF
clone size: few; CDR3 length: 17; J gene: TRBJ1-3; V gene: TRBV10-3; D gene: -; CDR3 DNA: TGTGCCATCAGTGAGTCAATACTTCGAGGAACGGGAAACACCATATATTTT; CDR3 protein: CAISESILRGTGNTIYF